This TCR delta chain was obtained from a study of gamma-delta T cells after stem cell transplantation. V was pared by 4 bases and J by 4 bases, with 23 bases of the junction left unmatched. The V gene's germline CDR1 is TVYSNPD and CDR2 GDNSRS (reference sequence). This CDR3 is 18 amino acids long. In this sample, this clone turned up a few times. TCRdb fed the RT-PCR reads into CATT to redo clone calling. In the table there are about 4,500 delta-chain clones, approximately 15% of which are singletons. This chain connects TRDV3 to TRDJ1, with TRDD3 identical over 8 bases. The specimen was gamma-delta T cells. The sequence was obtained from a human donor. It is not recorded whose cells these are; they may come from a transplant donor. This CDR3 reads CASLLGGDPPGRRDKLIF. Here the CDR3 DNA reads TGTGCCTCCTTACTGGGGGGGGACCCCCCAGGACGACGCGATAAACTCATCTTT.